One sample yielded the 25 T cell receptor beta chains listed below, sequenced in a study of CD8 T cells in ankylosing spondylitis. TCRdb processed the 5' RACE reads anew with MiXCR; each CDR3 protein has one entry. The sample gives around 130,000 distinct CDR3 sequences, approximately 6.8% of which show up once; 9% to 15% is in the top ten. Specimen: blood, either unsorted or a sorted T cell fraction (not recorded which). These receptors came from a male donor with ankylosing spondylitis or in good health (not recorded which).

This clonotype occurred many times. This chain uses TRBV29-1 with TRBJ2-5; TRBD1 agrees at 8 bases. Germline loops: CDR1 SQVTM, CDR2 ANQGSEA. V lost 6 bases, J lost 2 bases, and 2 bases stayed unmatched. The CDR3 is 12 residues long. The CDR3 DNA follows: TGCAGCGTCCACAGGGGGCAAGAGACCCAGTACTTC. Its translation: CSVHRGQETQYF.

This clonotype was detected many times. This chain links TRBV7-9 with TRBJ2-7, with 7 nucleotides matching TRBD1. Germline V gene lookup returns CDR1 SEHNR and CDR2 FQNEAQ (reference sequence). With V trimmed by 5 bases and J by 1 base, 8 bases remained unmatched. The CDR3 runs 15 residues. The CDR3 protein is CASSLEGASSYEQYF. CDR3 sequence (DNA): TGTGCCAGCAGCCTCGAGGGGGCTTCGTCCTACGAGCAGTACTTC.

This clonotype appeared many times. The rearrangement joins TRBV4-2 to TRBJ1-2, with TRBD1 identical over 9 bases. Germline assignment: CDR1 LGHNA and CDR2 YNFKEQ. V trimming: 3 bases; J trimming: 2 bases; junction bases outside the gene matches: 7. The CDR3 runs to 16 residues. CDR3 sequence: CASSQEQGALNYGYTF. The CDR3 nucleotides are TGTGCCAGCAGCCAGGAACAGGGGGCTTTAAACTATGGCTACACCTTC.

This clonotype was recorded many times. This chain connects TRBV20-1 to TRBJ2-3, with 10 bases fitting TRBD2. V lost 5 bases and J lost 5; bases outside the gene matches: 7. Germline V lookup: CDR1 DFQATT, CDR2 SNEGSKA (reference sequence). CDR3 length equals 14 residues. CDR3 sequence: CSAGSGRARDTQYF. The CDR3 nucleotides read TGCAGTGCTGGGAGCGGGAGGGCTAGAGATACGCAGTATTTT.

This clonotype was seen ten or more times. The chain links TRBV7-9 to TRBJ2-3; possible D gene TRBD2, 5 bases. Germline-derived CDR1 and CDR2 are SEHNR and FQNEAQ (reference sequence). The CDR3 spans 14 residues. V was shortened by 5 bases and J by 2 bases, with 11 bases between the two germline ends. The CDR3 coding sequence is TGTGCCAGCAGCACGAGCGGAACCACAGATACGCAGTATTTT. This gives the protein CASSTSGTTDTQYF.

This clonotype was detected many times. The J gene is TRBJ2-1, the V gene TRBV20-1; D uncertain. The germline V gene encodes CDR1 DFQATT and CDR2 SNEGSKA (reference sequence). The V end was cut by 5 bases, the J end by 1 base, with 9 bases between. The CDR3 contains 13 residues. The chain's CDR3 is CSALRVSYNEQFF. As DNA, the CDR3 is TGCAGTGCTCTCCGAGTGTCCTACAATGAGCAGTTCTTC.

The chain uses TRBV27 and TRBJ2-7; a possible D gene is TRBD1 (5 bases). Germline CDR1 and CDR2: MNHEY and SMNVEV (reference sequence). The V and J ends lost 5 bases and 3 bases respectively, with 11 bases between them. The CDR3 length is 13 residues. CDR3 nucleotide sequence: TGTGCCAGCAGTATGGGGCAGGGCTACGAGCAGTACTTC. Translated, it gives CASSMGQGYEQYF.

The CDR3 DNA sequence: TGTGCTAGTGGCGCCGGGGGGGCGAGCACTGAAGCTTTCTTT. It encodes CASGAGGASTEAFF. J is TRBJ1-1 and V is TRBV12-5; tentative D call: TRBD1 (6 bases). V was clipped by 6 bases and J by 4 bases, with 15 bases between them. This CDR3 has 14 amino acids. Germline V gene sequence: CDR1 LGHNT, CDR2 FRNRAP.

This clonotype was counted many times. V and J are TRBV3-1 and TRBJ2-3; no firm D call. This CDR3 contains 12 residues. The V and J ends lost 4 bases and 5 bases respectively, with 7 bases between them. The V gene's germline CDR1 is LGHDT and CDR2 YNNKEL (reference sequence). Here the CDR3 DNA reads TGTGCCAGCAGCCGAGATATAGATACGCAGTATTTT. Residues: CASSRDIDTQYF.

This clonotype has ten or more counts. The rearrangement links TRBV2 to TRBJ2-1; 8 bases align to TRBD2. Germline assignment: CDR1 SNHLY and CDR2 FYNNEI. The CDR3 consists of 13 residues. The V gene end was trimmed by 4 bases and the J gene end by 6 bases; junction bases not matched to a gene: 2. The CDR3 loop is CASSGGLGNEQFF. As DNA, the CDR3 is TGTGCCAGCAGTGGGGGACTAGGCAATGAGCAGTTCTTC.

This clonotype has ten or more counts. The rearrangement uses TRBV12-3 or TRBV12-4 and TRBJ1-2; D remains ambiguous. The germline V and J ends were trimmed by 6 bases and 8 bases, with 19 bases remaining between them. The length of the CDR3 is 14 residues. Here the CDR3 reads CASSRPRVGEGYTF. The CDR3 region has the DNA TGTGCCAGCAGCCGACCGCGGGTTGGGGAGGGCTACACCTTC.

The chain links TRBV29-1 to TRBJ1-1; D remains unclear. Germline values: CDR1 SQVTM, CDR2 ANQGSEA. Between the trimmed V and J ends, which lost 4 bases and 7 bases, there was a span of 10 bases. The CDR3 loop spans 11 amino acids. This chain's CDR3 is CSVAGSFEAFF. The CDR3 nucleotides read TGCAGCGTTGCGGGATCCTTTGAAGCTTTCTTT.

The chain links TRBV9 to TRBJ2-3; 10 nucleotides agree with TRBD2. CDR3 size: 18 residues. The ends lost 3 bases at V and 2 bases at J; junction bases unmatched: 12. Germline-derived CDR1 and CDR2 are SGDLS and YYNGEE. The CDR3 loop reads CASSALAGATAFTDTQYF. The DNA for the CDR3 is TGTGCCAGCAGCGCCCTAGCGGGAGCTACCGCCTTCACAGATACGCAGTATTTT.

The chain is built from TRBV7-2 and TRBJ2-5; TRBD2 agrees at 10 bases. The CDR3 runs to 15 residues. The V gene's germline CDR1 is SGHTA and CDR2 FQGNSA. With V trimmed by 5 bases and J by 3 bases, 6 bases remained unmatched. CDR3 loop: CASSTSGRAEETQYF. The DNA of the CDR3 is TGTGCCAGCAGCACGAGCGGGAGGGCCGAAGAGACCCAGTACTTC.

This clonotype came up many times. The chain combines TRBV20-1 with TRBJ1-1; TRBD1 is a possible D gene (6 bases). The germline V gene encodes CDR1 DFQATT and CDR2 SNEGSKA (reference sequence). The V end was cut by 0 bases, the J end by 3 bases, with 11 bases between. The CDR3 runs 14 residues. The CDR3 DNA reads TGCAGTGCTAGAGACCCACAGGGATACACTGAAGCTTTCTTT. It codes for CSARDPQGYTEAFF.

In its sample, this clonotype was seen many times. The chain couples TRBV30 to TRBJ2-2, with unresolved D. The germline V gene encodes CDR1 GTSNPN and CDR2 SVGIG (reference sequence). CDR3 length equals 13 residues. The V gene lost 1 base and the J gene lost 4 bases, with 7 bases spanning the gap. CDR3 DNA: TGTGCCTGGAGTGGCCAGAGCACCGGGGAGCTGTTTTTT. Its protein is CAWSGQSTGELFF.

This clonotype has a count of ten or more. This chain connects TRBV3-1 to TRBJ1-4; 9 bases are shared with TRBD1. Looked up from germline, CDR1 is LGHDT and CDR2 is YNNKEL (reference sequence). This CDR3 is 17 amino acids long. V lost 3 bases and J lost 7; bases outside the gene matches: 12. This chain's CDR3 is CASSQAKTGTGIEKLFF. The CDR3 DNA sequence: TGTGCCAGCAGCCAGGCTAAAACCGGGACAGGGATTGAAAAACTGTTTTTT.

In its sample, this clonotype was seen many times. The rearrangement links TRBV3-1 to TRBJ2-7; D is ambiguous. V was cut by 4 bases and J by 2 bases, with 18 bases left in between. This CDR3 contains 16 residues. CDR1 is LGHDT, CDR2 YNNKEL, per germline (reference sequence). The CDR3 DNA follows: TGTGCCAGCAGCCTTCCGTTTGTCAAAGGAGCCTACGAGCAGTACTTC. This encodes CASSLPFVKGAYEQYF.

This clonotype appeared many times. V usage is TRBV28 and J usage is TRBJ2-1, with D hard to call. The V and J ends lost 0 bases and 7 bases respectively, with 4 bases between them. Germline V gives CDR1 MDHEN, CDR2 SYDVKM. CDR3 length equals 12 residues. CDR3 DNA sequence: TGTGCCAGCAGTTTATGGGGGAATGAGCAGTTCTTC. It encodes CASSLWGNEQFF.

This clonotype occurred many times. The chain is built from TRBV7-9 and TRBJ2-7, with 9 bases aligning to TRBD1. Germline-derived CDR1 and CDR2 are SEHNR and FQNEAQ (reference sequence). There are 14 residues in the CDR3. V was pared by 5 bases and J by 4 bases, with 6 bases of the junction left unmatched. This CDR3 is CASSPGTGPYEQYF. CDR3 bases: TGTGCCAGCAGCCCCGGGACAGGGCCTTACGAGCAGTACTTC.

This clonotype has ten or more counts. The chain uses TRBV9 and TRBJ2-3; D assignment may be TRBD1 or TRBD2 (5 bases each). CDR3 length: 14 amino acids. Trimming removed 4 bases from V and 4 bases from J, with 13 bases in between. Germline CDR1 reads SGDLS; CDR2 reads YYNGEE. CDR3 coding DNA: TGTGCCAGCAGCCCCCCCCTGGGGGCAGATACGCAGTATTTT. It encodes CASSPPLGADTQYF. Full variable domain (rest looked up from reference TRBV9 and TRBJ2-3): DSGVTQTPKHLITATGQRVTLRCSPRSGDLSVYWYQQSLDQGLQFLIQYYNGEERAKGNILERFSAQQFPDLHSELNLSSLELGDSALYFCASSPPLGADTQYFGPGTRLTVL.

The chain is built from TRBV5-1 and TRBJ1-2, with a weak D call TRBD1 (5 bases). The CDR3 contains 14 residues. Trimming left V 0 bases short and J 4 bases short, with 10 bases between. Germline loops: CDR1 SGHRS, CDR2 YFSETQ. The CDR3 sequence is CASSLVAGPYGYTF. The DNA of the CDR3 is TGCGCCAGCAGCTTGGTCGCAGGGCCCTATGGCTACACCTTC. The full variable domain, in which reference TRBV5-1 and TRBJ1-2 provide the parts outside the CDR3, is KAGVTQTPRYLIKTRGQQVTLSCSPISGHRSVSWYQQTPGQGLQFLFEYFSETQRNKGNFPGRFSGRQFSNSRSEMNVSTLELGDSALYLCASSLVAGPYGYTFGSGTRLTVV.

This clonotype was seen at least ten times. V is TRBV19 and J is TRBJ1-1, with 7 bases lining up with TRBD1. Trimming cost V 5 bases and J 5 bases; bases outside gene matches: 11. The CDR3 covers 15 residues. The V gene's germline CDR1 is LNHDA and CDR2 SQIVND (reference sequence). The CDR3 reads CASSSHPGGKTEAFF. The CDR3 nucleotides are TGTGCCAGTAGTTCACACCCAGGGGGTAAGACTGAAGCTTTCTTT.

Many counts were recorded for this clonotype. This chain links TRBV7-2 with TRBJ2-5; TRBD2 might be the D (5 bases). The CDR3 is made up of 14 amino acids. Looked up from germline, CDR1 is SGHTA and CDR2 is FQGNSA. V shed 1 base and J shed 4 bases, with 10 bases lying between them. The CDR3 is CASSLGSGGETQYF. The CDR3 nucleotides are TGTGCCAGCAGCTTAGGGTCAGGAGGAGAGACCCAGTACTTC.

The sample holds many counts of this clonotype. The chain carries TRBV7-2 and TRBJ2-7; either TRBD1 or TRBD2 may fit D (6 bases each). The CDR3 has 17 residues. The V gene's germline CDR1 is SGHTA and CDR2 FQGNSA. V gave up 2 bases and J gave up 5 bases, with 22 bases separating them. The CDR3 DNA sequence: TGTGCCAGCAGCTTACGAGGGGCTGGGGGGCTCGTAAACGAGCAGTACTTC. This encodes CASSLRGAGGLVNEQYF.